This T cell receptor beta chain comes out of a study of shared clonotypes between healthy human individuals. Whole-study findings and limits: Relative to memory subsets, naive subsets generally showed larger estimated richness. Among non-shared clonotypes, generation probabilities were lower than among those shared by all four donors.

To note about this clone: Its antigen remains unidentified.

Using immunoSEQ multiplex PCR, the repertoire was profiled, and TCRdb retains in-frame clones only, with some absent. This sample yields about 340,000 clones, of which about 70% are seen a single time; more than 9% belongs to the top ten. In the CD4+ fraction, cells were divided into CD45RA+ naive and CD45RA-negative memory subsets. Germline V gene lookup returns CDR1 LNHNV and CDR2 YYDKDF (reference sequence). The CDR3 loop spans 15 amino acids. V was cut by 0 bases and J by 5 bases, with 13 bases left in between. The sequence was obtained from a man aged 30-40 years in good health. This sequence joins TRBV15 and TRBJ2-5; D gene unclear. The source material was memory CD4+ T cells sorted from blood. The subset: CD45RA-negative fraction. The CDR3 nucleotides read TGTGCCACCAGCAGAGACCGAGGACCGGAGGAGACCCAGTACTTC. It encodes CATSRDRGPEETQYF.